This entry lists 6 T cell receptor beta chains sequenced from one sample in a study of blood T cells in healthy people across ages. Together with a sample-barcoded 5' primer, a J-beta primer mix was included in a second PCR lasting about 6 to 11 cycles. One entry per CDR3 protein, called by TCRdb with MiXCR from the 5' RACE reads. In the table there are around 1,800,000 distinct CDR3 sequences, roughly two fifths of which are singletons. The specimen was blood. The receptors stem from a human donor in good health.

This clonotype was seen a handful of times. The gene calls are TRBV14 and TRBJ2-7; D not certain. The end of the DNA is better explained by TRBJ2-5, so the J call may be wrong. CDR3 length equals 13 residues. CDR1 is SGHDN and CDR2 is FVKESK in the germline V gene. CDR3 in amino acids: CASSQIFGETQYF. CDR3 nucleotides: TGTGCCAGCAGCCAAATCTTCGGGGAGACCCAGTACTTC.

V gene TRBV18 combines with J gene TRBJ2-7, with D maybe TRBD2 (5 bases). This CDR3 has 14 amino acids. The germline gives CDR1 KGHSH, CDR2 LQKENI. V lost 2 bases, J lost 3 bases, and 11 bases lay in between. This chain's CDR3 is CASSPTSGYYEQYF. The DNA for the CDR3 is TGTGCCAGCTCACCAACGTCGGGGTACTACGAGCAGTACTTC.

The chain has TRBV4-3 and TRBJ2-4; perhaps D is TRBD1 or TRBD2 (6 bases each). The DNA end favors TRBJ2-7, so the J call may be wrong. Looked up from germline, CDR1 is LGHNA and CDR2 is YSLEER. CDR3 length: 15 amino acids. The CDR3 sequence is CASSQDRNREAEQYF. CDR3 sequence (DNA): TGCGCCAGCAGCCAAGATCGGAACAGGGAGGCCGAGCAGTACTTC.

A few counts support this clonotype. The DNA for the CDR3 is TGTGCCAGCCGGTCTAGCGGGGGGGCCCCTCAGTTCTTC. Protein product: CASRSSGGAPQFF. The chain carries TRBV12-3 or TRBV12-4 and TRBJ2-1; 12 bases are shared with TRBD2. Trimming at V came to 8 bases and at J to 13 bases, leaving 9 bases not matched to a gene. The CDR3 runs to 13 residues.

This clonotype was counted only a few times. The rearrangement links TRBV3-1 to TRBJ2-5, with unresolved D. CDR1 LGHDT and CDR2 YNNKEL come from the germline V gene (reference sequence). V was clipped by 2 bases and J by 5 bases, with 6 bases between them. This CDR3 has 12 residues. CDR3 loop: CASSQRWETQYF. CDR3 sequence (DNA): TGTGCCAGCAGCCAAAGGTGGGAGACCCAGTACTTC.

About this clonotype itself: One junction end disagrees with the germline gene, perhaps due to a read error. The J gene is TRBJ2-6, the V gene TRBV6-6, with 7 bases identical to TRBD1. The CDR3 loop spans 15 amino acids. Germline lookup yields CDR1 MNHNY and CDR2 SVGAGI (reference sequence). The CDR3 bases are TGTCCCAGCAGGGCCACAGGGGTCGGGGCCAACGTCCTGACTTTC. Its translation: CPSRATGVGANVLTF.